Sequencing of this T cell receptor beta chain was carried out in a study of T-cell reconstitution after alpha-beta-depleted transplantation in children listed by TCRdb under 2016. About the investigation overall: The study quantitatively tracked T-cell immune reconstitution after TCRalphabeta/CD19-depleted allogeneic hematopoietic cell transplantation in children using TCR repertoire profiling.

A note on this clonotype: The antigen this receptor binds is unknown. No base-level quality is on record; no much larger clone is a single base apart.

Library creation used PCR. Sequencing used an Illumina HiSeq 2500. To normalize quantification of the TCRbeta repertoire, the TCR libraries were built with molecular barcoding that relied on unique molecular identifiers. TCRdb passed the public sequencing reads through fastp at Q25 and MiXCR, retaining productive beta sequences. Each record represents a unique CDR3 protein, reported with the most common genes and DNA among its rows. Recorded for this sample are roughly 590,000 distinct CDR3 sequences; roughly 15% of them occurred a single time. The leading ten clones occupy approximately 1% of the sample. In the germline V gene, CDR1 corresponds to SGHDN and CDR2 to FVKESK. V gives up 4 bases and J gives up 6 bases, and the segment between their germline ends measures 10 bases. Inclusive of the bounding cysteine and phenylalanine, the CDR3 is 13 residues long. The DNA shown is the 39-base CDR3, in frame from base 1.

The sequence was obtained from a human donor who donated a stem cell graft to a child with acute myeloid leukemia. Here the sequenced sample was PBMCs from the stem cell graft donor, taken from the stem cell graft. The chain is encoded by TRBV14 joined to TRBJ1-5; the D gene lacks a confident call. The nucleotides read TGTGCCAGCAGCCCAGGAGGGCTTCAGCCCCAGCATTTT. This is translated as CASSPGGLQPQHF.